The TCR beta chain described here comes from a study of OX40 agonist ivuxolimab in advanced cancers. In the study overall: It was ivuxolimab, an agonistic anti-OX40 (CD134) antibody, that patients were treated with. Anti-PD-1, anti-PD-L1 or anti-CTLA-4 therapy given earlier was allowed, and about 38% had some.

Systemic immunosuppression or autoimmune disease history was grounds to exclude patients. The investigators sampled blood at baseline, at cycle 4 day 1, and at cycle 7 day 1. Sequencing was performed with immunoSEQ multiplex PCR; in TCRdb, only in-frame clones are kept and a portion is missing. The sample consists of some 50,000 clones, approximately 78% of them appearing once. The CDR3 is 18 residues long. Germline values: CDR1 GTSNPN, CDR2 SVGIG (reference sequence). J was trimmed by 2 bases and V by 8 bases; bases with no gene match: 19. The starting material was CD4+ or CD8+ T cells sorted from blood, obtained in a trial of the OX40 agonist ivuxolimab. The origin of this receptor is an adult with an advanced solid tumor such as melanoma, head and neck, liver or kidney cancer. V usage is TRBV30 and J usage is TRBJ2-7; 12 bases are shared with TRBD2. In nucleotides, the CDR3 is TGTGCCCCCGAGGTACTAGCGGGGGGCCAGGGTCCCGCCTACGAGCAGTACTTC. It codes for CAPEVLAGGQGPAYEQYF.